This TCR beta chain was identified in a study of Ad26.COV2.S vaccination and SARS-CoV-2 variants. Study-level information: Ad26.COV2.S, an intramuscular injection, was given once or twice 56 days apart. Study findings and constraints: Reportedly, spike-specific CD8+ and CD4+ T cell responses achieved substantial breadth once vaccination had taken place. Vaccine recipients showed a spike-specific TCR breadth that was higher than in placebo recipients. Analytic work on TCR breadth and depth might have understated the full extent of total T cell responses.

The ends were cut back, 5 bases at V and 5 bases at J, with 15 bases in the middle. Per the germline V gene, CDR1 is MNHEY and CDR2 is SVGAGI. The CDR3 runs 14 residues. Indicated treatment: around 19 received Ad26.COV2.S at low or high dose, single or two shots; 5 received placebo; per-sample allocation not given. The investigators took samples on day 63 after the first vaccine or placebo injection. Assay used: immunoSEQ multiplex PCR; TCRdb lists only in-frame clones, some missing. Here the sample spans roughly 320,000 clones, over 75% being singletons. Turning to this clone: The antigen remains undetermined.

J is TRBJ1-2 and V is TRBV6-5, with D possibly TRBD1 on 6 matching bases. The material was peripheral blood, obtained in a trial of Ad26.COV2.S vaccine versus placebo. The receptor comes from a person between 18 and 59 years old who received the Ad26.COV2.S COVID-19 vaccine or a placebo. The CDR3 DNA reads as TGTGCCAGCAGTCCTTTCCGGGACATTTATGGCTACACCTTC. Amino acids: CASSPFRDIYGYTF.